These 26 T cell receptor beta chains came from one sample sequenced in a study of shared clonotypes between healthy human individuals. Naive CD8 cells comprised CD45RO-negative, CCR7-positively selected cells, excluding terminally differentiated effector memory CD45RA+ cells. Measured with immunoSEQ multiplex PCR; TCRdb has only the in-frame clones, and not every one. The sample carries about 2.1 million clones, 93% recorded once. The sequencing sample was made of naive CD8+ T cells from PBMCs. The receptors here all came from a man between 18 and 29 years old in good health. Some clones in this sample may be carry-over from other donors' samples.

This clone was counted a single time. The rearrangement joins TRBV6-5 to TRBJ2-1; 10 nucleotides line up with TRBD1. J was trimmed by 6 bases and V by 2 bases; bases with no gene match: 4. This CDR3 has 15 amino acids. Germline V lookup: CDR1 MNHEY, CDR2 SVGAGI. The CDR3 DNA sequence: TGTGCCAGCAGTTACCGTCGACAGGGGGCCAATGAGCAGTTCTTC. This gives the protein CASSYRRQGANEQFF.

The V call is TRBV29-1, the J call TRBJ2-1; 7 nucleotides agree with TRBD2. CDR1 and CDR2 from the germline V gene are SQVTM and ANQGSEA. The CDR3 sequence is 13 residues long. V was pared by 4 bases and J by 8 bases, with 8 bases of the junction left unmatched. The CDR3 region has the DNA TGCAGCGTTGTGCGGGGGTTCGTGGATGAGCAGTTCTTC. Translation gives CSVVRGFVDEQFF.

This clone was counted once. This chain joins TRBV19 and TRBJ1-5, with D tentatively TRBD1 (6 bases). The length of the CDR3 is 16 residues. Trimming took 5 bases from V and 0 from J, leaving 14 bases between them. The germline V gene has CDR1 LNHDA and CDR2 SQIVND (reference sequence). For the CDR3, the DNA is TGTGCCAGTAGTCAGGGGACTACCTATAGCAATCAGCCCCAGCATTTT. It translates to CASSQGTTYSNQPQHF.

This clone has just one count. The chain combines TRBV5-6 with TRBJ1-1; D perhaps matches TRBD1 (6 bases). V gave up 2 bases and J gave up 1 base, with 15 bases separating them. The CDR3 extends over 16 amino acids. Germline assignment: CDR1 SGHDT and CDR2 YYEEEE. The CDR3 spells CASSFGGPVSNTEAFF. CDR3 in DNA: TGTGCCAGCAGCTTCGGGGGGCCTGTATCGAACACTGAAGCTTTCTTT.

V usage is TRBV7-2 and J usage is TRBJ2-7, with 8 bases that match TRBD1. The trim removed 8 bases at V and 5 bases at J, leaving 5 bases unmatched. Per the germline V gene, CDR1 is SGHTA and CDR2 is FQGNSA. The CDR3 totals 12 residues. CDR3 sequence reads: CASAGTGNEQYF. The CDR3 DNA reads as TGTGCCAGCGCCGGGACAGGCAACGAGCAGTACTTC.

The V call is TRBV6-1, the J call TRBJ2-3, with D unresolved. Germline values: CDR1 MNHNS, CDR2 SASEGT. The CDR3 sequence is 16 residues long. V lost 0 bases and J lost 1, with 11 bases in between. The CDR3 nucleotides are TGTGCCAGCAGTGAAGCGCCCTGGCTCCGCACAGATACGCAGTATTTT. Amino acids: CASSEAPWLRTDTQYF.

The chain uses TRBV4-3 and TRBJ2-3, with 11 bases fitting TRBD1. The CDR3 is made up of 14 amino acids. The trim removed 6 bases at V and 4 bases at J, leaving 3 bases unmatched. Germline V gene sequence: CDR1 LGHNA, CDR2 YSLEER. CDR3 in DNA: TGCGCCAGCAGTTGGACAGGGGGCTCAGATACGCAGTATTTT. Translating gives CASSWTGGSDTQYF.

This clone appeared a few times. This sample also contains other DNA sequences that code for the same CDR3. The chain is built from TRBV6-5 and TRBJ2-1; perhaps TRBD2 as D (6 bases). The germline V gene encodes CDR1 MNHEY and CDR2 SVGAGI. This CDR3 contains 13 residues. Trimming removed 0 bases from V and 7 bases from J, with 7 bases in between. This CDR3 is CASSYSEGNEQFF. The CDR3 DNA reads as TGTGCCAGCAGTTACTCGGAGGGGAATGAGCAGTTCTTC.

V usage is TRBV27 and J usage is TRBJ2-2; 9 nucleotides agree with TRBD2. This CDR3 has 15 amino acids. J gave up 3 bases and V 6 bases, and 5 bases lay outside the gene matches. The germline V gene has CDR1 MNHEY and CDR2 SMNVEV (reference sequence). In nucleotides, the CDR3 is TGTGCCAGCAGACGTAGCGGGAGCTACACCGGGGAGCTGTTTTTT. This encodes CASRRSGSYTGELFF.

The chain combines TRBV19 with TRBJ2-7, with a weak D call TRBD1 (5 bases). V was pared by 1 base and J by 3 bases, with 7 bases between. The CDR3 runs to 13 residues. The germline V gene encodes CDR1 LNHDA and CDR2 SQIVND (reference sequence). The CDR3 nucleotides are TGTGCCAGTAGTATAGGACAGATCTACGAGCAGTACTTC. Its protein is CASSIGQIYEQYF.

The J gene is TRBJ2-1, the V gene TRBV10-1; 14 positions agree with TRBD2. From germline, CDR1 is WNHNN and CDR2 SYGVQD (reference sequence). CDR3 length: 18 residues. The V gene end was trimmed by 5 bases and the J gene end by 8 bases; junction bases not matched to a gene: 14. In DNA, the CDR3 is TGCGCCAGCAGTCCCGGGACTAGCGGGAGTAGCCTTTCGGATGAGCAGTTCTTC. Protein sequence: CASSPGTSGSSLSDEQFF.

The chain couples TRBV5-1 to TRBJ2-1, with D possibly matching TRBD1 (6 bases). Trimming removed 4 bases at V and 10 bases at J, with 12 bases between. The CDR3 runs 12 residues. Germline values: CDR1 SGHRS, CDR2 YFSETQ. DNA for the CDR3: TGCGCCAGCAGCCAAGGACAGTGGGAGCAGTTCTTC. Translating gives CASSQGQWEQFF.

V and J are TRBV7-9 and TRBJ2-2; D uncertain. The germline gives CDR1 SEHNR, CDR2 FQNEAQ (reference sequence). The CDR3 has 14 amino acids. Trimming shortened V by 1 base and J by 6 bases, and 9 bases separated the two germline ends. The DNA of the CDR3 is TGTGCCAGCAGCTTAGTGGCTGCACCCGGGGAGCTGTTTTTT. This translates into CASSLVAAPGELFF.

This chain uses TRBV19 with TRBJ2-1; 12 bases line up with TRBD2. V shed 4 bases, J shed 4 bases, and the junction held 5 bases outside the gene matches. CDR1 and CDR2 from the germline V gene are LNHDA and SQIVND (reference sequence). The CDR3 consists of 16 residues. CDR3 sequence reads: CASSTRTSGTYNEQFF. The DNA of the CDR3 is TGTGCCAGTAGTACCCGGACTAGCGGGACTTACAATGAGCAGTTCTTC.

This clone was seen once. The chain employs TRBV5-1 and TRBJ1-4; tentatively, D is TRBD1 (6 bases). V dropped 2 bases and J dropped 7 bases, with 12 bases sitting between them. The CDR3 has 14 residues. Germline V gene sequence: CDR1 SGHRS, CDR2 YFSETQ. CDR3 coding DNA: TGCGCCAGCAGCTTCACAGGGTGGGGTGAAAAACTGTTTTTT. Amino acids: CASSFTGWGEKLFF.

Details on this clone: Different DNA sequences within this sample yield the same CDR3. This chain links TRBV27 with TRBJ2-7, with D unresolved. The germline V and J ends were trimmed by 7 bases and 1 base, with 5 bases remaining between them. The CDR3 has 11 amino acids. Germline CDR1 reads MNHEY; CDR2 reads SMNVEV (reference sequence). The chain's CDR3 is CASTSSYEQYF. The DNA for the CDR3 is TGTGCCAGCACCTCGTCCTACGAGCAGTACTTC.

The rearrangement joins TRBV21-1 to TRBJ2-7; TRBD1, the D gene given by the table, was not confirmed from the DNA. TRBV21-1 represents a pseudogene. This CDR3 is built from 16 residues. The CDR3, as DNA: TGTGCCAGCAGCAAAGACACCCGGACAGAGTCCTACGAGCAGTACTTC. Residues: CASSKDTRTESYEQYF.

The genes are TRBV30 and TRBJ2-2; no clear D. The germline V gene encodes CDR1 GTSNPN and CDR2 SVGIG (reference sequence). V was trimmed by 7 bases and J by 4 bases, leaving 10 bases between them. This CDR3 region has 12 residues. The CDR3, as DNA: TGTGCCTTGGGTCCCGGCACCGGGGAGCTGTTTTTT. Translation gives CALGPGTGELFF.

This chain connects TRBV2 to TRBJ2-5, with D perhaps TRBD1 (5 bases). This CDR3 is 14 amino acids long. CDR1 SNHLY and CDR2 FYNNEI come from the germline V gene. V lost 1 base, J lost 5 bases, and 11 bases lay in between. The CDR3 DNA reads TGTGCCAGCAGTGAAGGGACACTTAGGGAGACCCAGTACTTC. Protein: CASSEGTLRETQYF.

The rearrangement uses TRBV4-2 and TRBJ2-7; no firm D call. The ends were cut back, 2 bases at V and 6 bases at J, with 11 bases in the middle. The CDR3 totals 13 residues. In germline, CDR1 is LGHNA, CDR2 YNFKEQ. The CDR3 DNA reads TGTGCCAGCAGCCAAAGTTTCCTACGCGAGCAGTACTTC. This codes for CASSQSFLREQYF.

This rearrangement joins TRBV11-2 to TRBJ1-1, with TRBD1 matching 7 bases. The ends lost 5 bases at V and 5 bases at J; junction bases unmatched: 2. From germline, CDR1 is SGHAT and CDR2 FQNNGV. The CDR3 is 12 amino acids. This CDR3 reads CASSQGGTEAFF. The CDR3 bases are TGTGCCAGCAGCCAGGGGGGGACTGAAGCTTTCTTT.

The rearrangement uses TRBV4-3 and TRBJ1-3; D ambiguous. The V gene lost 0 bases and the J gene lost 1 base, with 10 bases spanning the gap. The germline V gene has CDR1 LGHNA and CDR2 YSLEER. This CDR3 is built from 16 residues. CDR3 nucleotides: TGCGCCAGCAGCCAAGATCACAGCCTATCTGGAAACACCATATATTTT. This translates into CASSQDHSLSGNTIYF.

DNA for the CDR3: TGTGCCAGCAGCCCCTTACCGGTGGTAGCGGGAGCCGAGACCCAGTACTTC. Its protein product is CASSPLPVVAGAETQYF. The chain joins TRBV7-9 to TRBJ2-5, with 9 positions matching TRBD2. The length of the CDR3 is 17 residues. Germline V gives CDR1 SEHNR, CDR2 FQNEAQ (reference sequence). V shed 5 bases and J 5 bases; nucleotides not matched to a gene: 15.

The chain joins TRBV4-1 to TRBJ2-5, with 9 bases fitting TRBD1. Trimming removed 3 bases from V and 5 bases from J; junction bases left unmatched: 13. Germline V gene sequence: CDR1 MGHRA, CDR2 YSYEKL. The CDR3 is 17 amino acids. CDR3 DNA: TGCGCCAGCAGCCAGGGACAGGGCTGGATTGGAAAGGAGACCCAGTACTTC. It specifies CASSQGQGWIGKETQYF.

The chain has TRBV11-3 and TRBJ2-1; D perhaps matches TRBD1 (6 bases). V was clipped by 1 base and J by 5 bases, with 12 bases between them. From germline, CDR1 is SGHNT and CDR2 YENEEA. The CDR3 is 15 amino acids. This CDR3 reads CASSLVTGFHNEQFF. The CDR3 DNA is TGTGCCAGCAGCTTAGTTACAGGGTTCCACAATGAGCAGTTCTTC.

The V gene is TRBV12-5, the J gene TRBJ2-2; D unresolved. The CDR3 spans 14 residues. Germline loops: CDR1 LGHNT, CDR2 FRNRAP. V was pared by 6 bases and J by 4 bases, with 12 bases between. CDR3 protein: CASGTEWGTGELFF. In nucleotides, the CDR3 is TGTGCTAGTGGCACGGAGTGGGGCACCGGGGAGCTGTTTTTT.